The 18 T cell receptor beta chains presented below share a single source sample, sequenced in a study of Tregs in tolerant kidney transplant recipients. Clones were read by immunoSEQ multiplex PCR, and TCRdb kept only the in-frame ones, dropping some. The sample includes 110,000 or so clones, almost 95% of them seen just once. The sample taken for sequencing was CD4+ T cells from blood. The source is a human donor in good health.

CDR3 coding DNA: TGTGCCAGTAGTGGTCGTGGAGGGACTAATGAAAAACTGTTTTTT. This gives the protein CASSGRGGTNEKLFF. The chain is built from TRBV19 and TRBJ1-4; no clear D gene. Germline V lookup: CDR1 LNHDA, CDR2 SQIVND (reference sequence). V lost 5 bases, J lost 2 bases, and 12 bases lay in between. This CDR3 is 15 amino acids long.

The rearrangement uses TRBV28 and TRBJ1-2, with unresolved D. The CDR3 totals 12 residues. Trimming took 2 bases from V and 4 from J, leaving 5 bases between them. CDR1 MDHEN and CDR2 SYDVKM come from the germline V gene. The chain's CDR3 is CASSLRLYGYTF. In DNA, the CDR3 is TGTGCCAGCAGTTTAAGGCTCTATGGCTACACCTTC.

In the case of this clone: The germline gene is not matched at one end of the junction; a read error may be the cause. The chain joins TRBV20-1 to TRBJ2-1; 7 bases line up with TRBD1. Germline CDR1 reads DFQATT; CDR2 reads SNEGSKA (reference sequence). There are 11 residues in the CDR3. The CDR3 DNA is TGCAGTGCGATCAGGACAGGAAGCATCCTCTTC. Translating gives CSAIRTGSILF.

The chain is built from TRBV7-8 and TRBJ1-5; 7 bases agree with TRBD1. Germline CDR1 reads SGHVS; CDR2 reads FQNEAQ. This CDR3 has 15 amino acids. V dropped 2 bases and J dropped 11; count of bases not matched to a gene: 12. The CDR3 loop is CASSLTRDSLGAQHF. The CDR3 DNA sequence: TGTGCCAGCAGCTTAACTCGGGACAGCCTTGGGGCCCAGCATTTT. Supplemented by reference TRBV7-8 and TRBJ1-5, the full variable domain reads GAGVSQSPRYKVAKRGQDVALRCDPISGHVSLFWYQQALGQGPEFLTYFQNEAQLDKSGLPSDRFFAERPEGSVSTLKIQRTQQEDSAVYLCASSLTRDSLGAQHFGDGTRLSIL.

The J gene is TRBJ1-1, the V gene TRBV29-1, with D hard to call. The CDR3 runs 13 residues. Germline CDR1 SQVTM, CDR2 ANQGSEA. Trimming took off 8 bases at V and 7 bases at J, with 20 bases between the two ends. In DNA form, the CDR3 reads TGCAGCATCTCGTTCCAGGTTAACCTTGAAGCTTTCTTT. The encoded protein is CSISFQVNLEAFF. The full variable domain, with the rest looked up from reference TRBV29-1 and TRBJ1-1, is SAVISQKPSRDICQRGTSLTIQCQVDSQVTMMFWYRQQPGQSLTLIATANQGSEATYESGFVIDKFPISRPNLTFSTLTVSNMSPEDSSIYLCSISFQVNLEAFFGQGTRLTVV.

The V and J genes are TRBV25-1 and TRBJ1-2; 11 nucleotides line up with TRBD1. CDR3 length: 18 amino acids. V shed 0 bases, J shed 6 bases, and the junction held 12 bases outside the gene matches. CDR1 is MGHDK and CDR2 is SYGVNS in the germline V gene. CDR3 sequence: CASSEYFLAPGQGDGYTF. CDR3 DNA: TGTGCCAGCAGTGAATATTTCTTGGCGCCGGGACAGGGGGATGGCTACACCTTC.

The chain is built from TRBV29-1 and TRBJ2-5, with D perhaps matching TRBD2 (5 bases). CDR3 size: 12 residues. Germline CDR1 SQVTM, CDR2 ANQGSEA. V was trimmed by 8 bases and J by 0 bases, leaving 10 bases between them. CDR3: CSISGNQETQYF. The CDR3 DNA is TGCAGCATCAGCGGTAACCAAGAGACCCAGTACTTC. Based on the CDR3 plus reference TRBV29-1 and TRBJ2-5, the full variable domain is SAVISQKPSRDICQRGTSLTIQCQVDSQVTMMFWYRQQPGQSLTLIATANQGSEATYESGFVIDKFPISRPNLTFSTLTVSNMSPEDSSIYLCSISGNQETQYFGPGTRLLVL.

The V call is TRBV6-5, the J call TRBJ1-4; 9 bases map to TRBD1. There are 15 residues in the CDR3. J lost 4 bases, V lost 6 bases, and 6 bases had no gene match. Germline CDR1 is MNHEY and CDR2 is SVGAGI. CDR3 nucleotide sequence: TGTGCCAGCAGCCCGGACAGGGGTCGTAATGAAAAACTGTTTTTT. It codes for CASSPDRGRNEKLFF.

J is TRBJ2-7 and V is TRBV14; D possibly uses TRBD1 or TRBD2 (5 bases each). CDR1 and CDR2 from the germline V gene are SGHDN and FVKESK. Trimming removed 1 base from V and 2 bases from J, with 18 bases in between. This CDR3 region has 17 residues. The CDR3 DNA reads as TGTGCCAGCAGCCAAGGTGTCCTTCGGGGCGGCACCTACGAGCAGTACTTC. Translation: CASSQGVLRGGTYEQYF. The full variable domain, in which reference TRBV14 and TRBJ2-7 provide the parts outside the CDR3, is EAGVTQFPSHSVIEKGQTVTLRCDPISGHDNLYWYRRVMGKEIKFLLHFVKESKQDESGMPNNRFLAERTGGTYSTLKVQPAELEDSGVYFCASSQGVLRGGTYEQYFGPGTRLTVT.

The chain joins TRBV7-9 to TRBJ2-3; 8 bases align to TRBD2. J was trimmed by 3 bases and V by 2 bases; bases with no gene match: 13. The CDR3 spans 18 residues. CDR1 is SEHNR and CDR2 is FQNEAQ in the germline V gene (reference sequence). The CDR3 bases are TGTGCCAGCAGCTTAATCCGGGGGGGACGACTTAGGACAGATACGCAGTATTTT. Translating it yields CASSLIRGGRLRTDTQYF.

CDR3 protein: CASSPRAGGNTEAFF. The CDR3 bases are TGTGCCAGCTCACCAAGGGCAGGGGGCAACACTGAAGCTTTCTTT. The chain recombines TRBV18 with TRBJ1-1, with 8 positions matching TRBD1. With V trimmed by 2 bases and J by 2 bases, 4 bases remained unmatched. CDR1 is KGHSH, CDR2 LQKENI, per germline. The CDR3 covers 15 residues. Using reference TRBV18 and TRBJ1-1 for the parts outside the CDR3, the full variable domain is NAGVMQNPRHLVRRRGQEARLRCSPMKGHSHVYWYRQLPEEGLKFMVYLQKENIIDESGMPKERFSAEFPKEGPSILRIQQVVRGDSAAYFCASSPRAGGNTEAFFGQGTRLTVV.

CDR3 in DNA: TGCGCCAGCAGTAGTGCTGGAGATTCACCCCTCCACTTT. It encodes CASSSAGDSPLHF. This chain links TRBV5-1 with TRBJ1-6; D remains unclear. Deletions cut 5 bases from V and 8 bases from J, with 11 bases between. In germline, CDR1 is SGHRS, CDR2 YFSETQ. This CDR3 has 13 amino acids.

V gene TRBV30 combines with J gene TRBJ1-6, with D maybe TRBD1 (5 bases). The CDR3 sequence is 15 residues long. From germline, CDR1 is GTSNPN and CDR2 SVGIG (reference sequence). V lost 0 bases to trimming and J lost 5 bases, with 11 bases between them. Written as DNA, the CDR3 is TGTGCCTGGAGTGTACCAGGGAACAATAATTCACCCCTCCACTTT. Amino acid sequence: CAWSVPGNNNSPLHF.

This rearrangement joins TRBV9 to TRBJ2-1, with 13 bases identical to TRBD2. Trimming took 6 bases from V and 6 from J; bases not matched to a gene: 9. CDR3 length: 16 residues. CDR1 SGDLS and CDR2 YYNGEE come from the germline V gene. CDR3 amino acids: CASTRLAGGTFNEQFF. CDR3 sequence (DNA): TGTGCCAGCACCAGACTAGCGGGAGGCACCTTCAATGAGCAGTTCTTC.

The rearrangement joins TRBV6-1 to TRBJ1-1; D is undetermined. The CDR3 has 14 amino acids. Looked up from germline, CDR1 is MNHNS and CDR2 is SASEGT. V shed 6 bases and J shed 1 base, with 12 bases lying between them. Written as DNA, the CDR3 is TGTGCCAGCAGCTCGTCGCGGAGGAACACTGAAGCTTTCTTT. Its translation: CASSSSRRNTEAFF.

V gene TRBV7-9 combines with J gene TRBJ1-4, with 7 bases identical to TRBD1. The CDR3 runs 14 residues. The V gene's germline CDR1 is SEHNR and CDR2 FQNEAQ (reference sequence). V lost 4 bases, J lost 7 bases, and 6 bases stayed unmatched. The CDR3 DNA sequence: TGTGCCAGCAGCTCCAGGGGGGAGGGTGAAAAACTGTTTTTT. Translated, it gives CASSSRGEGEKLFF.

V usage is TRBV19 and J usage is TRBJ1-2; 8 bases are shared with TRBD1. Germline CDR1 reads LNHDA; CDR2 reads SQIVND (reference sequence). After removal of 5 bases from V and 6 bases from J, the junction contained 11 bases not matched to a gene. The CDR3 loop spans 15 amino acids. The CDR3 bases are TGTGCCAGTAGTTTCTCGAAGACAGGGGATCATGGCTACACCTTC. It encodes CASSFSKTGDHGYTF.

CDR3 nucleotides: TGTGCCAGCGCGGGGGAGACTGAAGCTTTCTTT. It encodes CASAGETEAFF. The J gene is TRBJ1-1, the V gene TRBV7-9, with D possibly matching TRBD1 (5 bases). Germline V gene lookup returns CDR1 SEHNR and CDR2 FQNEAQ (reference sequence). The CDR3 covers 11 residues. The ends were cut back, 8 bases at V and 5 bases at J, with 9 bases in the middle.